This T cell receptor beta chain was recorded in a study of blood T cell repertoires in COVID-19. Study details: Samples of COVID-19 (acute and convalescent) were obtained from the United States, Italy and Spain. In each case, the material was cDNA or gDNA derived from T cells, B-cell-depleted T cells, or PBMCs.

This CDR3 is 14 amino acids long. CDR1 KGHSH and CDR2 LQKENI come from the germline V gene. Trimming cost V 3 bases and J 2 bases; bases outside gene matches: 3. As originally analysed: Amplified reference gene primers provided the basis for estimating nucleated cell counts. Assay: immunoSEQ multiplex PCR; the TCRdb copy retains only in-frame clones and omits some. V and J calls and clone size are as listed in that table; D and trimming were resolved from the DNA. This table holds tens of thousands of clones, 75% to 80% found once. Specimen: peripheral blood. The rearrangement links TRBV18 to TRBJ1-1, with 7 bases identical to TRBD1. This receptor was taken from a human donor in a cohort sampled during active COVID-19. The CDR3 DNA is TGTGCCAGCTCACCCCGGGACAGAAACACTGAAGCTTTCTTT. Its translation: CASSPRDRNTEAFF.